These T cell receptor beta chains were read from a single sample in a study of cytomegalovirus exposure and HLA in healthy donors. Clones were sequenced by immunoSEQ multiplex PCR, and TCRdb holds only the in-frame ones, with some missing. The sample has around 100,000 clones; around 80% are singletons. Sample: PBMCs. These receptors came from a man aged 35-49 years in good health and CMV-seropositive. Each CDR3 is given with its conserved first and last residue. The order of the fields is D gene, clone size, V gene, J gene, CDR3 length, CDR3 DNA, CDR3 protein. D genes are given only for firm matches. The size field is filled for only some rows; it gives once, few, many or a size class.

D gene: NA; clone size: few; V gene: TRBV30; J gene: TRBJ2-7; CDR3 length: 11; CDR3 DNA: TGTGCCTGGAGTGCCGGAGGCGAGCAGTACTTC; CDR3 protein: CAWSAGGEQYF
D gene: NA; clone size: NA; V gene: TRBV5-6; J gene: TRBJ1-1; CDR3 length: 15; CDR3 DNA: TGTGCCAGCAGCTTGGCCACGGGTCTGAACACTGAAGCTTTCTTT; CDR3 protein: CASSLATGLNTEAFF
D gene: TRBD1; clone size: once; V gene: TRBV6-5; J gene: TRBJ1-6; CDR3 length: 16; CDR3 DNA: TGTGCCAGCAGTTACTCGGGACAGGGCTATAATTCACCCCTCCACTTT; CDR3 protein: CASSYSGQGYNSPLHF
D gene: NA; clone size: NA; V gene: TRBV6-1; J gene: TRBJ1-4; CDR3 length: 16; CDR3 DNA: TGTGCCAGCAGTGGGGGCAGGAGATCAACTAATGAAAAACTGTTTTTT; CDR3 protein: CASSGGRRSTNEKLFF
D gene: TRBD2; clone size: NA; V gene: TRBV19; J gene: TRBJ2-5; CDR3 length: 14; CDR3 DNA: TGTGCCAGTAGTCGGGGAGGACTAGCCGGGACCCAGTACTTC; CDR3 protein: CASSRGGLAGTQYF
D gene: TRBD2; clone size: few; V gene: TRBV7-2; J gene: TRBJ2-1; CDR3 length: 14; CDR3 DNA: TGTGCCAGCACCGTCCGCGGGACTAGCTATGAGCAGTTCTTC; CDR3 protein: CASTVRGTSYEQFF
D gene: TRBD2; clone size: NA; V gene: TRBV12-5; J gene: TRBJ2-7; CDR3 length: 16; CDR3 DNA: TGTGCTAGTGGTCTGGAAGGGCTAGCGGGGTTGTACGAGCAGTACTTC; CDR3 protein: CASGLEGLAGLYEQYF
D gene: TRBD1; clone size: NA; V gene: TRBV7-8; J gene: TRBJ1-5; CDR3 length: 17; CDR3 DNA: TGTGCCAGCAGCTTAGTTTCCCGACAGGGGTCGAGTCAGCCCCAGCATTTT; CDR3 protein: CASSLVSRQGSSQPQHF
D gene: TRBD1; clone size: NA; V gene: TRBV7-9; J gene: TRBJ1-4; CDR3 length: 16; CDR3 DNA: TGTGCCAGCAGGGGACAGGGGTCCGCAACTAATGAAAAACTGTTTTTT; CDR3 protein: CASRGQGSATNEKLFF
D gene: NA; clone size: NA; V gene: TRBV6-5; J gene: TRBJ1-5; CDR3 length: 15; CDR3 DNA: TGTGCCAGCAGGTCGGGACGGGGGATCAATCAGCCCCAGCATTTT; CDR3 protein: CASRSGRGINQPQHF
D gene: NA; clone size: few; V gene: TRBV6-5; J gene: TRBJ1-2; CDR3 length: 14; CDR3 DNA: TGTGCCAGCACCCCACACCAGGCTAACTATGGCTACACCTTC; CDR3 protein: CASTPHQANYGYTF
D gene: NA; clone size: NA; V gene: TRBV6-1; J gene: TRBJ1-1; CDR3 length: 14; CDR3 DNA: TGTGCCAGCAGTGTAAGGGCGGAGGCCACTGAAGCTTTCTTT; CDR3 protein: CASSVRAEATEAFF
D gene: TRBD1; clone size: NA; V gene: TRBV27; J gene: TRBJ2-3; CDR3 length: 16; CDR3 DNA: TGTGCCAGCAGCTACAGGGGGCCGCGTGGCACAGATACGCAGTATTTT; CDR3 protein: CASSYRGPRGTDTQYF
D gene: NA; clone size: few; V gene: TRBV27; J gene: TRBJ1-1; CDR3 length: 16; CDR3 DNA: TGTGCCAGCAGTTTATACGAACCCCGGTTGAACACTGAAGCTTTCTTT; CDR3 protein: CASSLYEPRLNTEAFF
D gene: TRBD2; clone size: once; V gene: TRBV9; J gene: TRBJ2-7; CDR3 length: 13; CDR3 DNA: TGTGCCAGCAGCGTAGGCAGGGACTACGGGCAGTACTTC; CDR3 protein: CASSVGRDYGQYF
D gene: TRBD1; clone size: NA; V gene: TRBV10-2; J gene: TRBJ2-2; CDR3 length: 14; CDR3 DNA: TGCGCCAGCAGTAGGGACAGGGTCACCGGGGAGCTGTTTTTT; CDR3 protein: CASSRDRVTGELFF
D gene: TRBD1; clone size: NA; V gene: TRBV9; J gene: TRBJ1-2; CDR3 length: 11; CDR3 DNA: TGTGCCAGTGGGGACAGGGGTGGCTACACCTTC; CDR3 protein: CASGDRGGYTF
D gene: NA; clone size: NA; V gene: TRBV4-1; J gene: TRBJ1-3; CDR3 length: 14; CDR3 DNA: TGCGCCAGCAGCCAAGATCGAGTTAGTCACACCATATATTTT; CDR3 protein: CASSQDRVSHTIYF
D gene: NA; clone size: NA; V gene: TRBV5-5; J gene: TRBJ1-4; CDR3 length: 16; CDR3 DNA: TGTGCCAGCAGCGCATGGTCCCAGGGAGGGGATGAAAAACTGTTTTTT; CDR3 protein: CASSAWSQGGDEKLFF
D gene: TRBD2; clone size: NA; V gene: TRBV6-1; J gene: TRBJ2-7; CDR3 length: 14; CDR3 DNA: TGTGCCAGCAGCCCCGGGGGGGCAGCCTACGAGCAGTACTTC; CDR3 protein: CASSPGGAAYEQYF
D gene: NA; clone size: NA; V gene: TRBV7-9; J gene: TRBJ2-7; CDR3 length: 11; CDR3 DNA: TGTTCCACGAGCCCTTATATCGAGCAGTACTTC; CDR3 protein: CSTSPYIEQYF
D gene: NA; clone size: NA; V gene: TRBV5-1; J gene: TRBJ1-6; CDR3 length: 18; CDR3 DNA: TGCGCCAGCAGCTTGGTGAGGGATTCAGCATCCTATAATTCACCCCTCCACTTT; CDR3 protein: CASSLVRDSASYNSPLHF
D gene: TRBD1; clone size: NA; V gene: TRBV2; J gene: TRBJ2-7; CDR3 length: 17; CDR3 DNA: TGTGCCAGCAGGTTTCCGATGACAGGGGTAAGCTCCTACGAGCAGTACTTC; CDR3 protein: CASRFPMTGVSSYEQYF
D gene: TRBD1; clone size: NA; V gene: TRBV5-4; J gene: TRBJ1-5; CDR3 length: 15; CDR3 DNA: TGTGCCAGCAGCTTGGCCGGGACAGGGGATCAGCCCCAGCATTTT; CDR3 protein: CASSLAGTGDQPQHF
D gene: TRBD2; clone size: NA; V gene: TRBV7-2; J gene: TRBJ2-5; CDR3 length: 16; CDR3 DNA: TGTGCCAGCAGCTTAGCGGGAGGGCCCTCAAGGGAGACCCAGGACTTC; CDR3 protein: CASSLAGGPSRETQDF
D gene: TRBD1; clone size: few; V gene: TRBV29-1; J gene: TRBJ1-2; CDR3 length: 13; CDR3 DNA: TGCAGCGGGACAGGGGCCGCCGAGGATGGCTACACCTTC; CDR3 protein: CSGTGAAEDGYTF
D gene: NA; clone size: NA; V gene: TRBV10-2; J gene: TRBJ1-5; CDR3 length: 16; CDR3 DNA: TGCGCCAGCAGTGACTACAGTTACATTAGCAATCAGCCCCAGCATTTT; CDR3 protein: CASSDYSYISNQPQHF
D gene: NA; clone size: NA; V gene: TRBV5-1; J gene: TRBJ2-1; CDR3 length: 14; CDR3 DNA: TGCGCCAGCAGCTTGGTCGCGGGTGCCAATGAGCAGTTCTTC; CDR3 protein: CASSLVAGANEQFF
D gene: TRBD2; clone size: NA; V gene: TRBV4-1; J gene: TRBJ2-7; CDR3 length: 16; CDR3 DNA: TGCGCCAGCAGCCAAGTGATGGGACTAGCTAGTTACGAGCAGTACTTC; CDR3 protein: CASSQVMGLASYEQYF
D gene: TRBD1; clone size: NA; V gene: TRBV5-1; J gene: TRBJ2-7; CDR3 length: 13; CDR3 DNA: TGCGCCAGCAGCTTGTGGACAGGGGACGAGCAGTACTTC; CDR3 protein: CASSLWTGDEQYF
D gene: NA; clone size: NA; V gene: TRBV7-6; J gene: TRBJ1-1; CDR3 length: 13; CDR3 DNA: TGTGCCAGCAGCTCCCAACAGAACACTGAAGCTTTCTTT; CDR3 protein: CASSSQQNTEAFF
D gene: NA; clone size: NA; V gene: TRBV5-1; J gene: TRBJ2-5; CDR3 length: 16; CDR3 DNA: TGCGCCAGCAGCCAGGGGGGCTCCCTCTACGGCGAGACCCAGTACTTC; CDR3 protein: CASSQGGSLYGETQYF
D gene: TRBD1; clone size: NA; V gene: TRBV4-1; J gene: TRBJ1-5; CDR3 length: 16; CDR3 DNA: TGCGCCAGCAGCCGTTGGACAGGGAGAGATAATCAGCCCCAGCATTTT; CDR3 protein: CASSRWTGRDNQPQHF
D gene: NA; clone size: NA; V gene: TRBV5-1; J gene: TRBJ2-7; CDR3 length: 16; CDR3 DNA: TGCGCCAGCAGCTTAGGCGGGGGCCAGGTCTGGGACGAGCAGTACTTC; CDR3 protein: CASSLGGGQVWDEQYF
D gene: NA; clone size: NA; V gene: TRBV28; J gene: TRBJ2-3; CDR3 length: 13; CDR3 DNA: TGTGCCAGCAGGCCGACAGACACAGATACGCAGTATTTT; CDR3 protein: CASRPTDTDTQYF
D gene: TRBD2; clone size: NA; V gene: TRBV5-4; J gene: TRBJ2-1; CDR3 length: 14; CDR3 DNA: TGTGCCAACAGCTCGGGAGGGGGGGCGAATGAGCAGTTCTTC; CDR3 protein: CANSSGGGANEQFF
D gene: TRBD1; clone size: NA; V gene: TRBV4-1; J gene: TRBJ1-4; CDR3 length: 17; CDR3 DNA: TGCGCCAGCAGCCAGTACACAGGGGCCTCGGGTAATGAAAAACTGTTTTTT; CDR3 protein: CASSQYTGASGNEKLFF
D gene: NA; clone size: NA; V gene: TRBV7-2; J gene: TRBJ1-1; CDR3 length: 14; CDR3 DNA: TGTGCCAGCAGCGGCAGGGGTAGGTACACTGAAGCTTTCTTT; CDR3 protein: CASSGRGRYTEAFF
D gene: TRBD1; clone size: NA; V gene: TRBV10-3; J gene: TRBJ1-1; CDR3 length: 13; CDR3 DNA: TGTGCCATCAGGCCACTACAGGGGACTGAAGCTTTCTTT; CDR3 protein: CAIRPLQGTEAFF
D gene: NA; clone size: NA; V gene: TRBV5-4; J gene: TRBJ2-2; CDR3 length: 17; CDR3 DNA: TGTGCCAGCAGCCCCTACCTCGGGGAGGTAGCGGCCGGGGAGCTGTTTTTT; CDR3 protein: CASSPYLGEVAAGELFF
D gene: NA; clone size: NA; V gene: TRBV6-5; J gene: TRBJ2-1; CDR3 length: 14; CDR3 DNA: TGTGCCAGCAGTTACTCGAGTCCCTACAATGAGCAGTTCTTC; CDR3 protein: CASSYSSPYNEQFF
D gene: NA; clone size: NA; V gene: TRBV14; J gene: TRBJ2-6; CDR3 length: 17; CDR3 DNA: TGTGCCAGCAGCCCGGACAGCTCCCTTGTCGGGGCCAACGTCCTGACTTTC; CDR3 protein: CASSPDSSLVGANVLTF
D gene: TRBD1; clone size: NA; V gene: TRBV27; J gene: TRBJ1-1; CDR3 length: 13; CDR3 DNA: TGTGCCAGCAGTTTCACGACAGGGACTGAAGCTTTCTTT; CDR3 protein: CASSFTTGTEAFF
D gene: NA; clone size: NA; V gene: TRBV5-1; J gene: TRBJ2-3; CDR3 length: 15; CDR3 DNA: TGCGCCAGCATCAATGCCGAGCCTAGCACAGATACGCAGTATTTT; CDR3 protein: CASINAEPSTDTQYF
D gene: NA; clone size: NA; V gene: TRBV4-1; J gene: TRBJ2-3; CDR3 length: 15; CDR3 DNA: TGCGCCAGCAGCCAAGAAGGGACTGGCGTGGATACGCAGTATTTT; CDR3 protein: CASSQEGTGVDTQYF
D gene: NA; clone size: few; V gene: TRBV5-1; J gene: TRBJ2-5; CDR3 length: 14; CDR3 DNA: TGCGCCAGCAGCTTGGGGGTCGGGGAAGAGACCCAGTACTTC; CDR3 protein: CASSLGVGEETQYF
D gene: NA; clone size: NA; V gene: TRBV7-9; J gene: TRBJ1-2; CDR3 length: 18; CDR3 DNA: TGTGCCAGCAGCTTGGTCGGCAGGTCTTTGATTAATAACTATGGCTACACCTTC; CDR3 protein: CASSLVGRSLINNYGYTF
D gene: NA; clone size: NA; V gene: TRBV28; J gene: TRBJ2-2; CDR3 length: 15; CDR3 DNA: TGTGCCAGCAGTTTGTACAGCCAGAACACCGGGGAGCTGTTTTTT; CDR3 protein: CASSLYSQNTGELFF
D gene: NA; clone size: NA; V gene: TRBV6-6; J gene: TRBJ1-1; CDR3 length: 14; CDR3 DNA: TGTGCCAGCAGTTACTCGGGAGCTAACACTGAAGCTTTCTTT; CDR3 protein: CASSYSGANTEAFF
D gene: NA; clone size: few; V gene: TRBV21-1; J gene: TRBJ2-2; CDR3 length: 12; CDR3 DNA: TGTGTGCGGAGCGGGGGCACCGGGGAGCTGTTTTTT; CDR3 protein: CVRSGGTGELFF
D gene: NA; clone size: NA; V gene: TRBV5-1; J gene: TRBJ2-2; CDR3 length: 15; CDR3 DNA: TGCGCCAGCAGCTTCAGGGGCGCGAACACCGGGGAGCTGTTTTTT; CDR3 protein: CASSFRGANTGELFF